These T cell receptor beta chains were read from a single sample in a study of beta chain features in type 1 diabetes. Profiling relied on immunoSEQ multiplex PCR, and the TCRdb table lists in-frame clones only, not all of them. Of 300,000 to 400,000 clones in the sample, about a tenth were seen once. The source material was central memory CD4+ T cells from blood. These receptors were collected from a man under 40 with type 1 diabetes. CDR3s include the opening cysteine and the closing phenylalanine or tryptophan. D genes are given only for firm matches. A row's size may be missing; if present it is once, few, many or a size class.

V gene: TRBV2
J gene: TRBJ2-1
D gene: TRBD2
clone size: -
CDR3 protein: CASSGSGGARSYNEQFF
CDR3 DNA: TGTGCCAGCAGTGGCAGCGGGGGGGCCCGCTCCTACAATGAGCAGTTCTTC

V gene: TRBV7-9
J gene: TRBJ1-5
D gene: TRBD1
clone size: few
CDR3 protein: CASSLGQGNQPQHF
CDR3 DNA: TGTGCCAGCAGCTTAGGACAGGGGAATCAGCCCCAGCATTTT

V gene: TRBV28
J gene: TRBJ2-3
D gene: -
clone size: few
CDR3 protein: CATKVGEFGRILF
CDR3 DNA: TGTGCCACCAAAGTCGGGGAATTCGGACGGATTCTTTTT

V gene: TRBV14
J gene: TRBJ1-2
D gene: -
clone size: few
CDR3 protein: CASSQDRDRYGYTF
CDR3 DNA: TGTGCCAGCAGCCAAGACAGGGATCGGTATGGCTACACCTTC

V gene: TRBV5-1
J gene: TRBJ2-1
D gene: TRBD1
clone size: few
CDR3 protein: CASSPRDSFNNEQFF
CDR3 DNA: TGCGCCAGCAGCCCCCGGGACAGCTTTAACAATGAGCAGTTCTTC

V gene: TRBV2
J gene: TRBJ2-7
D gene: TRBD2
clone size: -
CDR3 protein: CASSPLAGGIYEQYF
CDR3 DNA: TGTGCCAGCAGTCCCCTAGCGGGGGGGATCTACGAGCAGTACTTC

V gene: TRBV4-1
J gene: TRBJ1-1
D gene: -
clone size: few
CDR3 protein: CASSQDRPLNTEAFF
CDR3 DNA: TGCGCCAGCAGCCAAGATCGACCGTTGAACACTGAAGCTTTCTTT

V gene: TRBV18
J gene: TRBJ2-7
D gene: -
clone size: few
CDR3 protein: CASSPPGTSATYEQYF
CDR3 DNA: TGTGCCAGCTCACCACCCGGGACGTCTGCAACCTACGAGCAGTACTTC

V gene: TRBV4-1
J gene: TRBJ2-1
D gene: TRBD1
clone size: -
CDR3 protein: CASSQDPSQGANEQFF
CDR3 DNA: TGCGCCAGCAGCCAAGATCCGAGCCAGGGGGCGAATGAGCAGTTCTTC

V gene: TRBV28
J gene: TRBJ2-7
D gene: -
clone size: few
CDR3 protein: CASSFPDSYEQYF
CDR3 DNA: TGTGCCAGCAGTTTCCCAGACTCCTACGAGCAGTACTTC

V gene: TRBV2
J gene: TRBJ2-1
D gene: TRBD2
clone size: -
CDR3 protein: CASIRTSGDYNEQFF
CDR3 DNA: TGTGCCAGCATCAGGACTAGCGGGGACTACAATGAGCAGTTCTTC

V gene: TRBV9
J gene: TRBJ2-2
D gene: TRBD1
clone size: -
CDR3 protein: CASSTGQAPGELFF
CDR3 DNA: TGTGCCAGCAGCACCGGACAGGCGCCCGGGGAGCTGTTTTTT

V gene: TRBV10-3
J gene: TRBJ2-7
D gene: -
clone size: few
CDR3 protein: CAISESMKDEDRSRGVKQYF
CDR3 DNA: TGTGCCATCAGTGAGTCGATGAAAGACGAGGACCGCTCCAGGGGGGTAAAACAGTACTTC

V gene: TRBV6-1
J gene: TRBJ2-3
D gene: -
clone size: few
CDR3 protein: CASGASTDTQYF
CDR3 DNA: TGTGCCAGCGGGGCTAGCACAGATACGCAGTATTTT

V gene: TRBV5-1
J gene: TRBJ1-3
D gene: -
clone size: -
CDR3 protein: CASSPIIPGLGGNTIYF
CDR3 DNA: TGCGCCAGCAGCCCAATCATTCCTGGTCTCGGTGGAAACACCATATATTTT

V gene: TRBV18
J gene: TRBJ1-3
D gene: -
clone size: -
CDR3 protein: CASSYSRQADGNTIYF
CDR3 DNA: TGTGCCAGCTCATACTCCCGACAAGCAGATGGAAACACCATATATTTT

V gene: TRBV6-6
J gene: TRBJ2-7
D gene: -
clone size: -
CDR3 protein: CASREGKAYEQYF
CDR3 DNA: TGTGCCAGCAGAGAGGGGAAGGCCTACGAGCAGTACTTC

V gene: TRBV19
J gene: TRBJ1-1
D gene: TRBD1
clone size: -
CDR3 protein: CASSLTGLNTEAFF
CDR3 DNA: TGTGCCAGTAGTCTGACAGGGTTGAACACTGAAGCTTTCTTT

V gene: TRBV27
J gene: TRBJ2-3
D gene: TRBD2
clone size: -
CDR3 protein: CASSLISSGGGADTQYF
CDR3 DNA: TGTGCCAGCAGTTTAATATCTAGCGGTGGCGGCGCAGATACGCAGTATTTT

V gene: TRBV15
J gene: TRBJ2-7
D gene: -
clone size: -
CDR3 protein: CATSRITGTEQYF
CDR3 DNA: TGTGCCACCAGCAGGATTACAGGAACCGAGCAGTACTTC

V gene: TRBV10-2
J gene: TRBJ1-6
D gene: TRBD1
clone size: -
CDR3 protein: CASIPTGASPLHF
CDR3 DNA: TGCGCCAGCATCCCGACAGGGGCTTCACCCCTCCACTTT

V gene: TRBV5-1
J gene: TRBJ1-2
D gene: TRBD1
clone size: few
CDR3 protein: CASSLSLTGGAGYTF
CDR3 DNA: TGCGCCAGCAGCTTGTCCCTGACAGGGGGCGCCGGCTACACCTTC

V gene: TRBV7-2
J gene: TRBJ2-1
D gene: -
clone size: -
CDR3 protein: CASSSGGAYNEQFF
CDR3 DNA: TGTGCCAGCAGCTCCGGGGGAGCCTACAATGAGCAGTTCTTC

V gene: TRBV27
J gene: TRBJ1-2
D gene: -
clone size: few
CDR3 protein: CASSLYRETEGYTF
CDR3 DNA: TGTGCCAGCAGTTTGTACAGGGAAACGGAGGGCTACACCTTC

V gene: TRBV5-1
J gene: TRBJ2-7
D gene: -
clone size: -
CDR3 protein: CASSLGGSSTNEQYF
CDR3 DNA: TGCGCCAGCAGCTTGGGTGGTTCCTCAACGAACGAGCAGTACTTC

V gene: TRBV6-6
J gene: TRBJ2-5
D gene: -
clone size: -
CDR3 protein: CASSRYTGTPETQYF
CDR3 DNA: TGTGCCAGCAGTCGTTACACCGGGACCCCCGAGACCCAGTACTTC

V gene: TRBV7-2
J gene: TRBJ2-1
D gene: -
clone size: few
CDR3 protein: CASSLDESPRFF
CDR3 DNA: TGTGCCAGCAGCTTAGATGAGAGTCCGCGGTTCTTC

V gene: TRBV9
J gene: TRBJ2-3
D gene: -
clone size: few
CDR3 protein: CASSPDRLTDTQYF
CDR3 DNA: TGTGCCAGCAGCCCTGACAGGTTAACAGATACGCAGTATTTT

V gene: TRBV28
J gene: TRBJ2-5
D gene: TRBD2
clone size: -
CDR3 protein: CASRTPKAGGYQETQYF
CDR3 DNA: TGTGCCAGCAGGACCCCAAAGGCGGGGGGGTACCAAGAGACCCAGTACTTC

V gene: TRBV21-1
J gene: TRBJ2-1
D gene: -
clone size: many
CDR3 protein: CASSSTGGGEQFF
CDR3 DNA: TGTGCCAGCAGCAGTACAGGGGGCGGTGAGCAGTTCTTC

V gene: TRBV2
J gene: TRBJ1-6
D gene: -
clone size: few
CDR3 protein: CASTEQGDSPLHF
CDR3 DNA: TGTGCCAGCACAGAACAAGGGGATTCACCCCTCCACTTT

V gene: TRBV2
J gene: TRBJ2-7
D gene: -
clone size: few
CDR3 protein: CASSEVDYEQYF
CDR3 DNA: TGTGCCAGCAGTGAAGTGGACTACGAGCAGTACTTC

V gene: TRBV5-1
J gene: TRBJ2-2
D gene: -
clone size: many
CDR3 protein: CASSPGAPNTGELFF
CDR3 DNA: TGCGCCAGCAGCCCTGGGGCGCCGAACACCGGGGAGCTGTTTTTT

V gene: TRBV4-3
J gene: TRBJ2-1
D gene: -
clone size: few
CDR3 protein: CASSQDLALEQFF
CDR3 DNA: TGCGCCAGCAGCCAAGATCTGGCGTTGGAGCAGTTCTTC

V gene: TRBV6-5
J gene: TRBJ2-4
D gene: TRBD1
clone size: few
CDR3 protein: CASSYSQGAAKNIQYF
CDR3 DNA: TGTGCCAGCAGTTACTCCCAGGGGGCTGCCAAAAACATTCAGTACTTC

V gene: TRBV6-5
J gene: TRBJ2-1
D gene: TRBD1
clone size: -
CDR3 protein: CASSWDRVYNEQFF
CDR3 DNA: TGTGCCAGCAGCTGGGACAGGGTTTACAATGAGCAGTTCTTC

V gene: TRBV29-1
J gene: TRBJ2-5
D gene: TRBD2
clone size: -
CDR3 protein: CSVEPPGGTQYF
CDR3 DNA: TGCAGCGTTGAGCCTCCGGGAGGGACCCAGTACTTC

V gene: TRBV6-1
J gene: TRBJ2-7
D gene: -
clone size: few
CDR3 protein: CASSFENEQYF
CDR3 DNA: TGTGCCAGCAGTTTCGAGAACGAGCAGTACTTC

V gene: TRBV29-1
J gene: TRBJ1-1
D gene: -
clone size: few
CDR3 protein: CSGTDAGDTEAFF
CDR3 DNA: TGCAGCGGGACGGACGCGGGCGACACTGAAGCTTTCTTT

V gene: TRBV2
J gene: TRBJ2-7
D gene: -
clone size: -
CDR3 protein: CASSADSAYEQYF
CDR3 DNA: TGTGCCAGCAGTGCTGACAGCGCCTACGAGCAGTACTTC

V gene: TRBV23-1
J gene: TRBJ2-5
D gene: TRBD1
clone size: few
CDR3 protein: CASSQSRTGRNIWETQYF
CDR3 DNA: TGCGCCAGCAGTCAATCCCGGACAGGGAGAAATATCTGGGAGACCCAGTACTTC

V gene: TRBV7-9
J gene: TRBJ1-1
D gene: -
clone size: few
CDR3 protein: CASSSAGGRAFF
CDR3 DNA: TGTGCCAGCAGCTCAGCTGGCGGAAGAGCTTTCTTT

V gene: TRBV4-3
J gene: TRBJ1-3
D gene: -
clone size: few
CDR3 protein: CASSQEKRAGSTIYF
CDR3 DNA: TGCGCCAGCAGCCAAGAGAAGCGGGCCGGGAGCACCATATATTTT

V gene: TRBV19
J gene: TRBJ2-7
D gene: -
clone size: few
CDR3 protein: CAIQGYEQYF
CDR3 DNA: TGTGCCATCCAGGGTTACGAGCAGTACTTC

V gene: TRBV28
J gene: TRBJ2-7
D gene: TRBD1
clone size: -
CDR3 protein: CASRPTGASYEQYF
CDR3 DNA: TGTGCCAGCAGACCGACAGGGGCCTCCTACGAGCAGTACTTC

V gene: TRBV5-6
J gene: TRBJ2-5
D gene: TRBD2
clone size: few
CDR3 protein: CASRETSGGQETQYF
CDR3 DNA: TGTGCCAGCAGGGAAACTAGCGGGGGACAAGAGACCCAGTACTTC

V gene: TRBV18
J gene: TRBJ2-5
D gene: TRBD1
clone size: few
CDR3 protein: CASSPSTGRETQYF
CDR3 DNA: TGTGCCAGCTCACCATCGACAGGGCGGGAGACCCAGTACTTC

V gene: TRBV5-6
J gene: TRBJ2-7
D gene: -
clone size: few
CDR3 protein: CASSFADEQYF
CDR3 DNA: TGTGCCAGCAGCTTCGCCGACGAGCAGTACTTC

V gene: TRBV4-3
J gene: TRBJ2-3
D gene: TRBD2
clone size: -
CDR3 protein: CASSQGIAGGLDTQYF
CDR3 DNA: TGCGCCAGCAGCCAAGGCATAGCGGGGGGGCTAGATACGCAGTATTTT

V gene: TRBV7-7
J gene: TRBJ2-2
D gene: TRBD2
clone size: few
CDR3 protein: CASSSGLRGGTGELFF
CDR3 DNA: TGTGCCAGCAGCTCTGGGCTACGGGGGGGCACCGGGGAGCTGTTTTTT

V gene: TRBV19
J gene: TRBJ2-3
D gene: TRBD2
clone size: -
CDR3 protein: CASSTQTSGGALDTQYF
CDR3 DNA: TGTGCCAGTAGTACCCAGACTAGCGGGGGGGCCCTAGATACGCAGTATTTT

V gene: TRBV19
J gene: TRBJ1-2
D gene: -
clone size: few
CDR3 protein: CASRMVPYGYTF
CDR3 DNA: TGTGCCAGCCGAATGGTCCCCTATGGCTACACCTTC

V gene: TRBV14
J gene: TRBJ2-3
D gene: -
clone size: many
CDR3 protein: CASTSQGGGTDTQYF
CDR3 DNA: TGTGCCAGCACGAGTCAGGGAGGTGGCACAGATACGCAGTATTTT

V gene: TRBV27
J gene: TRBJ2-6
D gene: TRBD1
clone size: -
CDR3 protein: CASSGTESGANVLTF
CDR3 DNA: TGTGCCAGCAGCGGGACAGAATCTGGGGCCAACGTCCTGACTTTC

V gene: TRBV10-3
J gene: TRBJ2-6
D gene: -
clone size: -
CDR3 protein: CAISEKSGANVLTF
CDR3 DNA: TGTGCCATCAGTGAGAAGTCTGGGGCCAACGTCCTGACTTTC

V gene: TRBV4-2
J gene: TRBJ1-1
D gene: TRBD1
clone size: few
CDR3 protein: CASSQYRSGGDNPGIEAFF
CDR3 DNA: TGTGCCAGCAGCCAATACAGATCAGGGGGCGATAACCCCGGCATAGAAGCTTTCTTT